What follows is one T cell receptor (beta chain) and its context. This clone appeared a few times. Which antigen it targets is not known. Base-call qualities are not available, and no considerably larger clone is one nucleotide away. For survey sequencing of tumor libraries, mostly approximately 4.4 ug of input genomic DNA was used, and two replicates were run per sample. Following the manufacturer's instructions, the team built TCRbeta libraries using the immunoSEQ hsTCRbeta kit. The finished libraries were brought together in one pool at about 2.8 nM, which was then read using an Illumina NovaSeq 6000 S4 flow cell. Under the source paper's analysis protocol: The immunoSEQ Analyzer was used for raw data preprocessing and quality control. The analysis was restricted to productive rearrangements, with each unique CDR3 amino acid sequence defining a clonotype. Repertoire clonality was estimated as the Gini-Simpson index, computed with the R package tcR. Gini indices were compared with Student's t test, and associations with tumor size change were assessed by Pearson correlation. TCRdb's version of the immuneACCESS table is confined to in-frame rearrangements and falls short of the full clone set. An unresolved V gene accounts for under half of the shortfall where checked; the remainder is of unknown origin. V and J calls and clone size come straight from that table; D and trimming were deduced from the DNA. This sample gives about 8,700 clones in total; approximately 61% of them show up just once. The top ten constitute about 8.3% of the sample.

The sample is drawn from a study of neoadjuvant anti-PD-1 for oral cavity cancer (dated by TCRdb to the early 2020s). Study-level background: Three to four biweekly doses of nivolumab at 3 mg/kg were mostly administered to patients before curative-intent surgical resection. For patients who did not progress, a fourth nivolumab dose was given around day 43, followed by definitive surgical resection on days 50-56. Under RECIST 1.1, a patient counted as a responder if showing complete response, partial response or stable disease, and as a non-responder if showing progression. The parent correlative cohort had about 11 patients and a response rate of 33%. General findings and caveats noted by the study authors: Only a few patients per response group were included in the TCR analyses, and the authors called for validation in larger cohorts. Larger post-treatment sizes of preexisting intratumoral clones correlated with greater tumor shrinkage, suggesting expansion of preexisting clones contributed to response. Higher pretreatment blood Treg/Th17 ratios correlated with both higher pretreatment blood TCRbeta clonality and lower post-treatment tumor TCRbeta clonality.

This specimen's time point label, per the study, means: before neoadjuvant nivolumab. None of the patients had received prior systemic or radiation treatment, and all were newly diagnosed with stage II-IVA oral cavity squamous cell carcinoma. The cohort consisted of patients with HPV-negative, locally advanced oral cavity squamous cell carcinoma. The samples were obtained from a longitudinal correlative study of a single-arm phase II trial testing neoadjuvant nivolumab in oral cavity squamous cell carcinoma. Subject-matched pre- and post-treatment PBMCs and tumors from three responders and three non-responders were subjected to genomic DNA-based TCRbeta sequencing. Genomic DNA was isolated from tumor tissue using the Maxwell RSC DNA from Tissue kit. Trimming removed 6 bases from V and 8 bases from J, leaving 12 bases between the germline ends. The CDR3, from cysteine to phenylalanine, totals 12 residues. Only CDR3 DNA remains: 36 bases, in frame from the first base. CDR1 SGHRS and CDR2 YFSETQ are derived from the germline V gene.

The sequence was collected from a person aged 35-79 years with oral cavity squamous cell carcinoma. The chain joins TRBV5-1 to TRBJ2-1, with no confidently assigned D gene. Sequencing was performed on tumor tissue, taken before nivolumab (anti-PD-1) treatment. The CDR3 corresponds to CASTSVSDEQFF. DNA sequence: TGCGCCAGCACTTCGGTCAGCGATGAGCAGTTCTTC. Beyond the CDR3, the reference TRBV5-1 and TRBJ2-1 genes provide the residues; the full variable domain reads: KAGVTQTPRYLIKTRGQQVTLSCSPISGHRSVSWYQQTPGQGLQFLFEYFSETQRNKGNFPGRFSGRQFSNSRSEMNVSTLELGDSALYLCASTSVSDEQFFGPGTRLTVL.